Below are 26 T cell receptor beta chains sequenced from a single sample in a study of T cells in Graves' hyperthyroidism and ophthalmopathy. There were TCR beta CDR3 regions amplified from RNA transcripts. TCR CDR3 regions were first amplified by RT-PCR with HTBI primers. TCRdb passed the multiplex PCR reads through MiXCR, listing each CDR3 protein once. The sample records hundreds of thousands of distinct CDR3 sequences, more than 20% being singletons. The sample taken for sequencing was blood. The source is a woman between 40 and 55 years old with Graves' ophthalmopathy.

V usage is TRBV6-1 and J usage is TRBJ2-5; D may match TRBD1 or TRBD2 (6 bases each). This CDR3 is built from 15 residues. Germline assignment: CDR1 MNHNS and CDR2 SASEGT. V lost 6 bases, J lost 5 bases, and 19 bases lay in between. The CDR3 region has the DNA TGTGCCAGCAGACCCCCGGGACTGAGGGGGGAGACCCAGTACTTC. This codes for CASRPPGLRGETQYF.

This clonotype appeared many times. The chain combines TRBV6-5 with TRBJ1-1; D gene uncertain. The CDR3 has 11 residues. Per germline, CDR1 MNHEY and CDR2 SVGAGI. Trimming took 6 bases from V and 3 from J, leaving 5 bases between them. CDR3 sequence: CASRMYTEAFF. CDR3 bases: TGTGCCAGCAGGATGTACACTGAAGCTTTCTTT.

This clonotype appeared a few times. This sequence joins TRBV12-3 or TRBV12-4 and TRBJ1-5, with D tentatively TRBD1 (5 bases). CDR3 length: 14 amino acids. V was shortened by 3 bases and J by 9 bases, with 15 bases between the two germline ends. The CDR3 loop is CASSFDMGVGPQHF. The DNA for the CDR3 is TGTGCCAGCAGTTTTGACATGGGGGTTGGGCCCCAGCATTTT.

Note on this clonotype: A read error may produce the germline difference seen at one junction end. This sequence joins TRBV6-1 and TRBJ1-2; D gene ambiguous. CDR1 and CDR2 from the germline V gene are MNHNS and SASEGT. The CDR3 is 15 amino acids. CDR3 DNA: TGTGCCAGCATCGTCGGGCCTAACTCTAACTATGGCTACAACTTC. This codes for CASIVGPNSNYGYNF.

The chain is built from TRBV7-2 and TRBJ1-2; D is undetermined. CDR1 SGHTA and CDR2 FQGNSA come from the germline V gene. V shed 5 bases and J shed 8 bases, with 9 bases lying between them. CDR3 length equals 11 residues. CDR3 DNA: TGTGCCAGCAGCCAGGACGTGGGCTACACCTTC. Its translation: CASSQDVGYTF. The variable domain in full, with the rest retrieved from reference TRBV7-2 and TRBJ1-2, is GAGVSQSPSNKVTEKGKDVELRCDPISGHTALYWYRQSLGQGLEFLIYFQGNSAPDKSGLPSDRFSAERTGGSVSTLTIQRTQQEDSAVYLCASSQDVGYTFGSGTRLTVV.

This clonotype was seen ten or more times. CDR3 amino acids: CASSLKGNSNQPQHF. The CDR3 coding sequence is TGTGCCAGCAGTTTAAAAGGTAATAGCAATCAGCCCCAGCATTTT. The chain is built from TRBV12-3 or TRBV12-4 and TRBJ1-5, with D uncertain. V shed 2 bases and J shed 0 bases, with 8 bases lying between them. CDR3 length: 15 residues.

J is TRBJ1-3 and V is TRBV6-1; D might be TRBD1 (5 bases). CDR1 MNHNS and CDR2 SASEGT come from the germline V gene. Trimming cost V 4 bases and J 4 bases, with 11 bases left between them. The CDR3 covers 14 residues. The CDR3 sequence is CASSVGQGGNTIYF. The DNA for the CDR3 is TGTGCCAGCAGTGTAGGCCAGGGAGGAAACACCATATATTTT.

The V and J genes are TRBV9 and TRBJ2-1, with 7 positions matching TRBD2. Trimming at V came to 0 bases and at J to 6 bases, leaving 0 bases not matched to a gene. CDR3 size: 13 residues. The germline gives CDR1 SGDLS, CDR2 YYNGEE. The CDR3 here is CASSVAGGNEQFF. The CDR3 DNA sequence: TGTGCCAGCAGCGTAGCGGGGGGCAATGAGCAGTTCTTC.

This clonotype has only a few counts. The chain employs TRBV25-1 and TRBJ2-2, with 9 bases lining up with TRBD1. This CDR3 has 15 amino acids. Germline assignment: CDR1 MGHDK and CDR2 SYGVNS. With 5 bases clipped from V and 3 bases from J, the junction kept 4 bases outside the gene matches. CDR3 protein: CASSSRDRDTGELFF. The CDR3 region has the DNA TGTGCCAGCAGTAGCCGGGACAGGGACACCGGGGAGCTGTTTTTT.

The rearrangement joins TRBV9 to TRBJ2-5; 11 bases agree with TRBD2. The V and J ends lost 3 bases and 5 bases, in that order; junction bases with no gene match: 6. CDR1 SGDLS and CDR2 YYNGEE come from the germline V gene. This CDR3 is 15 amino acids long. The CDR3: CASSALAGGMETQYF. In DNA form, the CDR3 reads TGTGCCAGCAGCGCTTTAGCGGGGGGGATGGAGACCCAGTACTTC.

This clonotype was detected many times. The genes are TRBV19 and TRBJ1-5; no definite D call. The V gene lost 7 bases and the J gene lost 9 bases, with 16 bases spanning the gap. This CDR3 is 13 amino acids long. Germline V gene sequence: CDR1 LNHDA, CDR2 SQIVND (reference sequence). The CDR3 loop reads CASNSDGSGPQHF. DNA of the CDR3: TGTGCCAGTAACTCGGACGGCTCGGGGCCCCAGCATTTT.

This clonotype was seen many times. The chain recombines TRBV6-5 with TRBJ2-2; D might be TRBD2 (6 bases). The V and J ends lost 6 bases and 8 bases respectively, with 22 bases between them. Germline loops: CDR1 MNHEY, CDR2 SVGAGI. This CDR3 has 16 amino acids. DNA for the CDR3: TGTGCCAGCAGGAGGAAGGCGGGATGGGGCGAGGGGGAGCTGTTTTTT. Protein: CASRRKAGWGEGELFF.

The CDR3 sequence: CASTNTGTNTEAFF. The CDR3 bases are TGTGCCAGCACAAATACAGGGACCAACACTGAAGCTTTCTTT. This sequence joins TRBV3-1 and TRBJ1-1, with a weak D call TRBD1 (6 bases). CDR1 LGHDT and CDR2 YNNKEL come from the germline V gene (reference sequence). This CDR3 has 14 residues. The ends were cut back, 7 bases at V and 2 bases at J, with 14 bases in the middle.

This clonotype has a count of ten or more. The chain recombines TRBV6-1 with TRBJ2-7; the match to TRBD2 covers 7 bases. V was pared by 5 bases and J by 2 bases, with 9 bases of the junction left unmatched. Germline V gene lookup returns CDR1 MNHNS and CDR2 SASEGT. This CDR3 has 15 amino acids. Here the CDR3 reads CASSIIAGPTYEQYF. CDR3 in DNA: TGTGCCAGCAGTATCATAGCGGGCCCGACCTACGAGCAGTACTTC.

This clonotype was found many times. The genes are TRBV29-1 and TRBJ2-2; D is ambiguous. Germline V gives CDR1 SQVTM, CDR2 ANQGSEA. Trimming pared 7 bases from V and 1 base from J, leaving 13 bases between. CDR3 length: 14 amino acids. The CDR3 sequence is CSAHSGKNTGELFF. Written as DNA, the CDR3 is TGCAGCGCACATTCAGGAAAGAACACCGGGGAGCTGTTTTTT.

This clonotype was seen once. V gene TRBV12-3 or TRBV12-4 combines with J gene TRBJ1-2; 10 bases align to TRBD1. The ends lost 5 bases at V and 8 bases at J; junction bases unmatched: 8. CDR3 length equals 14 residues. As DNA, the CDR3 is TGTGCCAGCAGTCGGACAGGGGGAAGAGGGGGCTACACCTTC. Protein sequence: CASSRTGGRGGYTF.

This clonotype was recorded at least ten times. The chain employs TRBV9 and TRBJ1-1; TRBD1 matches at 8 bases. The germline CDR1 and CDR2 sequences are SGDLS and YYNGEE. CDR3 length equals 19 residues. V shed 4 bases and J 0 bases; nucleotides not matched to a gene: 17. DNA of the CDR3: TGTGCCAGCAGCCAACTATTCAGGACAGGGAAGGGGCTGAACACTGAAGCTTTCTTT. It specifies CASSQLFRTGKGLNTEAFF.

This clonotype came up many times. V is TRBV7-9 and J is TRBJ2-5, with 7 positions matching TRBD2. CDR3 size: 13 residues. The germline CDR1 and CDR2 sequences are SEHNR and FQNEAQ (reference sequence). Trimming at V came to 3 bases and at J to 5 bases, leaving 3 bases not matched to a gene. The CDR3 DNA reads as TGTGCCAGCAGCTTCGGACTAGAGGAGACCCAGTACTTC. This gives the protein CASSFGLEETQYF.

The V call is TRBV27, the J call TRBJ1-2, with TRBD1 matching over 9 bases. With V trimmed by 6 bases and J by 4 bases, 15 bases remained unmatched. The CDR3 totals 17 residues. In germline, CDR1 is MNHEY, CDR2 SMNVEV (reference sequence). Here the CDR3 DNA reads TGTGCCAGCAGCAAACGCCCCGTTACAGGGGGCAGCTATGGCTACACCTTC. Protein product: CASSKRPVTGGSYGYTF.

This clonotype was seen ten or more times. The V and J genes are TRBV19 and TRBJ2-4, with 10 bases aligning to TRBD1. The CDR3 contains 14 residues. Germline V gene lookup returns CDR1 LNHDA and CDR2 SQIVND (reference sequence). V lost 5 bases, J lost 9 bases, and 7 bases stayed unmatched. The CDR3 coding sequence is TGTGCCAGTAGTGAAGGGACAGGGGTGGCCATTCAGTACTTC. Translation: CASSEGTGVAIQYF.

The V gene is TRBV12-3 or TRBV12-4, the J gene TRBJ2-2; possibly TRBD1 or TRBD2 for D (6 bases each). Trimming took off 6 bases at V and 6 bases at J, with 20 bases between the two ends. The CDR3 contains 16 residues. The CDR3 bases are TGTGCCAGCAGCCCGGACAGCTCGGGAGTCGCCGGGGAGCTGTTTTTT. Its protein product is CASSPDSSGVAGELFF.

The chain uses TRBV6-5 and TRBJ2-5; D gene uncertain. The CDR3 totals 14 residues. Deletions cut 0 bases from V and 2 bases from J, with 7 bases between. Germline-derived CDR1 and CDR2 are MNHEY and SVGAGI. This CDR3 is CASSYSRSQETQYF. The CDR3 DNA is TGTGCCAGCAGTTACTCCAGGAGTCAAGAGACCCAGTACTTC.

This clonotype was counted many times. The rearrangement joins TRBV7-3 to TRBJ2-2, with D possibly being TRBD1 or TRBD2 (5 bases each). The CDR3 loop spans 15 amino acids. Trimming pared 2 bases from V and 5 bases from J, leaving 12 bases between. Germline assignment: CDR1 SGHTA and CDR2 FQGTGA. The CDR3 nucleotides are TGTGCCAGCAGCTTATCGGGTGGGGGTACCGGGGAGCTGTTTTTT. It codes for CASSLSGGGTGELFF.

V usage is TRBV15 and J usage is TRBJ2-2, with a possible D match to TRBD1 (5 bases). The germline CDR1 and CDR2 sequences are LNHNV and YYDKDF (reference sequence). V shed 4 bases and J shed 5 bases, with 8 bases lying between them. The CDR3 spans 13 residues. This CDR3 reads CATSIRETGELFF. The CDR3 DNA is TGTGCCACCAGCATCAGGGAAACCGGGGAGCTGTTTTTT. The whole variable domain, remainder taken from reference TRBV15 and TRBJ2-2, is DAMVIQNPRYQVTQFGKPVTLSCSQTLNHNVMYWYQQKSSQAPKLLFHYYDKDFNNEADTPDNFQSRRPNTSFCFLDIRSPGLGDTAMYLCATSIRETGELFFGEGSRLTVL.

The chain has TRBV29-1 and TRBJ1-1; D is unclear. Germline V gives CDR1 SQVTM, CDR2 ANQGSEA. Trimming cost V 4 bases and J 2 bases, with 14 bases left between them. This CDR3 region has 14 residues. The CDR3 spells CSVAPGRGNTEAFF. The CDR3 DNA sequence: TGCAGCGTTGCTCCAGGCCGGGGAAACACTGAAGCTTTCTTT.

Ten or more counts support this clonotype. The V call is TRBV5-1, the J call TRBJ1-2, with D possibly TRBD1 on 5 matching bases. The germline V gene encodes CDR1 SGHRS and CDR2 YFSETQ. V was pared by 1 base and J by 3 bases, with 13 bases between. The CDR3 is made up of 15 amino acids. The CDR3 region has the DNA TGCGCCAGCAGCTTGACGGGGCCACCGGACTATGGCTACACCTTC. Translated, it gives CASSLTGPPDYGYTF.